The sequence of this TCR beta chain was determined in a study of T cell responses to AZD1222 COVID-19 vaccine. Only in-frame clones appear in the TCRdb table, and some are missing; sequencing was by immunoSEQ multiplex PCR. In the table there are about 140,000 clones, more than 85% of which are singletons. Broader study findings: At 160-218 and 743-854, vaccine-associated CD4 TCRs were dominant, and they spanned spike. The number of AZD1222 recipients seropositive at baseline was only 6 or 7.

The germline CDR1 and CDR2 sequences are MNHEY and SVGEGT. The CDR3 covers 17 residues. Trimming pared 2 bases from V and 0 bases from J, leaving 14 bases between. Note on this clone: Antigen: not known.

The receptor comes from an adult in good health. V usage is TRBV6-2 or TRBV6-3 and J usage is TRBJ1-5; a weak D match, TRBD1 (5 bases). This specimen was peripheral blood, taken on day 0 of AZD1222 vaccination. The CDR3 sequence: CASSYAGTVYSNQPQHF. CDR3 DNA: TGTGCCAGCAGTTACGCCGGGACGGTTTATAGCAATCAGCCCCAGCATTTT.